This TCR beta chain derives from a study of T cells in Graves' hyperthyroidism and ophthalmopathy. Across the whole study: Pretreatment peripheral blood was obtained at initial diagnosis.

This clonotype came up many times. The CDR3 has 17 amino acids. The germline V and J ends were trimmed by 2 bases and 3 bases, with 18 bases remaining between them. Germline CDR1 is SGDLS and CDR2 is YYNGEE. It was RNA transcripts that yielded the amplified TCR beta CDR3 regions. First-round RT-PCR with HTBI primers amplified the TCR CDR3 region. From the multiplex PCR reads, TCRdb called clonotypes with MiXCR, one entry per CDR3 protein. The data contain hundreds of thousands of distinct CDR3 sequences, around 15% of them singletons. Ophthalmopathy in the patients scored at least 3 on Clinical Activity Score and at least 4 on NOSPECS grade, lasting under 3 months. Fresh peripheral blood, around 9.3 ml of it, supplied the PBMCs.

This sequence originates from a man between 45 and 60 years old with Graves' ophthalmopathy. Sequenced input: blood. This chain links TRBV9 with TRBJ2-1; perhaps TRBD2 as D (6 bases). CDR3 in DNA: TGTGCCAGCAGCGTGAGCATTACCGGGACTGACTACAATGAGCAGTTCTTC. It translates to CASSVSITGTDYNEQFF.